This T cell receptor beta chain was found in a study of blood T cell repertoires in COVID-19. Germline CDR1 is SGHTA and CDR2 is FQGTGA. The CDR3 length is 17 residues. J lost 5 bases, V lost 0 bases, and 6 bases had no gene match. Authors' methods: Estimated nucleated cell counts came from reference gene primer amplification. Some clones are missing from TCRdb's copy, which holds only in-frame ones; the method was immunoSEQ multiplex PCR. Clone size and the V and J calls come from that table; the DNA yielded D and trimming. This sample has 300,000 to 500,000 clones, with around 89% found just once. Source material: PBMCs or T cells enriched from blood (not recorded which). This chain joins TRBV7-3 and TRBJ2-1, with 11 bases that match TRBD2. This TCR was recovered from a woman in her twenties or thirties with acute COVID-19. Here the CDR3 reads CASSLTDLAGGHNEQFF. The CDR3 DNA reads as TGTGCCAGCAGCTTAACGGACTTAGCGGGGGGGCACAATGAGCAGTTCTTC. Drawing the rest from reference TRBV7-3 and TRBJ2-1, the complete variable domain is GAGVSQTPSNKVTEKGKYVELRCDPISGHTALYWYRQSLGQGPEFLIYFQGTGAADDSGLPNDRFFAVRPEGSVSTLKIQRTERGDSAVYLCASSLTDLAGGHNEQFFGPGTRLTVL.